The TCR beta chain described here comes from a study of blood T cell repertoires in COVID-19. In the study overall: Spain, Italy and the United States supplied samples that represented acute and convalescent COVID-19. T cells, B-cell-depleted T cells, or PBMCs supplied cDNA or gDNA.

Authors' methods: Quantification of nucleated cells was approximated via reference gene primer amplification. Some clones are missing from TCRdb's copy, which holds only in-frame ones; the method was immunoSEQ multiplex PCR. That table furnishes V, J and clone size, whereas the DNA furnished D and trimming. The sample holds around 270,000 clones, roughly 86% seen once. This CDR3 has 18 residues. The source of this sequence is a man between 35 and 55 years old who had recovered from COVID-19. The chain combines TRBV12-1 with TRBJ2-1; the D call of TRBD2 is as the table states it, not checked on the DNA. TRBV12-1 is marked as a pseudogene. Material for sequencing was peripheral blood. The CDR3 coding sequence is TGTGCCAGCAGCTTTGATCTAGCGGGAGAGACTCCGATGGGTGAGCAGTTCTTC. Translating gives CASSFDLAGETPMGEQFF.